This TCR beta chain was profiled in a study of blood T cell repertoires in COVID-19. Here immunoSEQ multiplex PCR was the method, and the copy in TCRdb shows in-frame clones only, minus some. Among 150,000 or so clones, more than 75% were seen once, and the ten largest hold 5.4%. Per the germline V gene, CDR1 is SGHVS and CDR2 is FNYEAQ. Trimming took off 4 bases at V and 2 bases at J, with 14 bases between the two ends. The CDR3 has 16 amino acids. Seattle participants joined during active infection and were tracked over time. The rearrangement links TRBV7-6 to TRBJ2-2; no clear D. Sequencing used peripheral blood. The receptor's source is a woman in her forties or fifties with COVID-19, enrolled during active disease. The CDR3 DNA is TGTGCCAGCAGCTCATGGCCCCCATCTAACACCGGGGAGCTGTTTTTT. This encodes CASSSWPPSNTGELFF.